The 7 T cell receptor beta chains below come from one sample, sequenced in a study of T cells in Graves' hyperthyroidism and ophthalmopathy. Amplification targeted TCR beta CDR3 regions from RNA transcripts. TCR CDR3 underwent first-round RT-PCR with the HTBI primer set. TCRdb analysed the multiplex PCR reads with MiXCR anew, one entry per CDR3 protein. The sample lists a few hundred thousand distinct CDR3 sequences; around 13% were seen once. Sequenced: blood. These receptors originate from a woman aged 18-29 years with Graves' hyperthyroidism.

This clonotype was seen repeatedly, ten times or more. The genes are TRBV7-9 and TRBJ2-7, with 12 bases aligning to TRBD2. Germline-derived CDR1 and CDR2 are SEHNR and FQNEAQ (reference sequence). The length of the CDR3 is 15 residues. V lost 5 bases and J lost 3; bases outside the gene matches: 5. CDR3 protein: CASSPQLAGGYEQYF. The CDR3 DNA reads as TGTGCCAGCAGCCCTCAACTAGCGGGAGGCTACGAGCAGTACTTC. Full variable domain (missing parts from reference TRBV7-9 and TRBJ2-7): DTGVSQNPRHKITKRGQNVTFRCDPISEHNRLYWYRQTLGQGPEFLTYFQNEAQLEKSRLLSDRFSAERPKGSFSTLEIQRTEQGDSAMYLCASSPQLAGGYEQYFGPGTRLTVT.

This clonotype has ten or more counts. J is TRBJ2-3 and V is TRBV27; TRBD1 matches 7 bases. V was pared by 5 bases and J by 3 bases, with 8 bases of the junction left unmatched. CDR1 is MNHEY and CDR2 is SMNVEV in the germline V gene (reference sequence). This CDR3 has 15 amino acids. The CDR3 loop reads CASSLLGQTTDTQYF. CDR3 DNA sequence: TGTGCCAGCAGTCTCCTGGGACAGACTACAGATACGCAGTATTTT.

This chain joins TRBV7-2 and TRBJ2-1, with D possibly matching TRBD2 (8 bases). This CDR3 comprises 16 residues. The ends were cut back, 7 bases at V and 4 bases at J, with 20 bases in the middle. The V gene's germline CDR1 is SGHTA and CDR2 FQGNSA. The CDR3 loop is CASTTTGVAGYNEQFF. CDR3 nucleotide sequence: TGTGCCAGCACAACTACAGGGGTAGCGGGATACAATGAGCAGTTCTTC.

Only a few counts were recorded for this clonotype. The CDR3 does not end in the conserved phenylalanine or tryptophan, so this is likely a read error. CDR3 in amino acids: CASRFPGVEQYL. Written as DNA, the CDR3 is TGTGCCAGCAGGTTCCCAGGTGTCGAGCAGTACCTC. The rearrangement links TRBV28 to TRBJ2-7; D not resolved. The germline V gene encodes CDR1 MDHEN and CDR2 SYDVKM. V lost 6 bases, J lost 6 bases, and 12 bases lay in between. The CDR3 covers 12 residues.

V gene TRBV5-1 combines with J gene TRBJ2-7, with D perhaps TRBD1 or TRBD2 (6 bases each). The CDR3 runs 11 residues. Germline CDR1 SGHRS, CDR2 YFSETQ. The DNA for the CDR3 is TGCGGAGCGGTCGGGGGCGGCGAGCAGTACTTC. This gives the protein CGAVGGGEQYF.

This clonotype was found once. This sequence may be a read error, since a much larger clone differs from it by one base. The rearrangement joins TRBV12-3 or TRBV12-4 to TRBJ2-3; 9 nucleotides agree with TRBD2. The CDR3 consists of 15 residues. J lost 4 bases, V lost 4 bases, and 6 bases had no gene match. This CDR3 reads CASSWTSESSDTQYF. DNA for the CDR3: TGTGCCAGCAGTTGGACTAGCGAGAGTTCAGATACGCAGTATTTT.

For the CDR3, the DNA is TGTGCCAGTAGTATAGATCGGCAGGGCAGGGGCAATCAGCCCCAGCATTTT. Protein sequence: CASSIDRQGRGNQPQHF. V is TRBV19 and J is TRBJ1-5; tentatively, D is TRBD1 (5 bases). The V end lost 0 bases, the J end lost 2 bases, and 14 bases lay between the germline ends. The germline gives CDR1 LNHDA, CDR2 SQIVND (reference sequence). This CDR3 has 17 residues.